This TCR beta chain is drawn from a study of cytotoxic CD8 clonotypes in ibrutinib-treated CLL. Study-wide results and limits: Age-matched healthy donor levels were exceeded by baseline clonality, which tracked circulating CD8+ T-cell counts. Increased clonality at ibrutinib response gave way to a return toward baseline at progression. Sustained-remission patients were sampled at different times than progressing patients were.

This clone was counted only a few times. No antigen is known for it. The method was immunoSEQ multiplex PCR; TCRdb's version includes in-frame clones alone and lacks a portion of them. The profile shows about 140,000 clones, around 82% of them singletons. Germline values: CDR1 SNHLY, CDR2 FYNNEI. V shed 6 bases and J shed 3 bases, with 3 bases lying between them. The CDR3 covers 11 residues. This clonotype was obtained from a human donor with chronic lymphocytic leukemia. The sequencing here drew on PBMCs, taken after 36 months of ibrutinib treatment. The rearrangement links TRBV2 to TRBJ1-5; D unclear. The CDR3 here is CASSNNQPQHF. The CDR3 DNA sequence: TGTGCCAGCAGCAACAATCAGCCCCAGCATTTT.